Listed below are T cell receptor beta chains from one sample, sequenced in a study of STAT3 mutations in large granular lymphocyte leukemia. Sequencing used immunoSEQ multiplex PCR; TCRdb keeps in-frame clones, though not all of them. The sample gives around 4,100 clones, 62% of which show up once; over 30% is in the top ten. The specimen was PBMCs. These receptors were obtained from a human donor with T large granular lymphocyte leukemia. Some clones in this sample may be carry-over from other donors' samples. The CDR3 runs from the conserved cysteine through the conserved F or W. The D gene is left open where the match is weak. Clone size is not always given. Where it is, it says once, few, many or a class for expanded clones.

v_gene	d_gene	abundance	j_gene	CDR3aa	CDR3nt
TRBV11-2	TRBD2	few	TRBJ2-7	CASSRGGGSYEQYF	TGTGCCAGCAGCCGCGGGGGGGGCTCCTACGAGCAGTACTTC
TRBV6-1	NA	NA	TRBJ1-5	CASAPRDRSDQPQHF	TGTGCCAGCGCTCCGAGGGACCGATCCGATCAGCCCCAGCATTTT
TRBV5-1	TRBD1	few	TRBJ2-7	CASSLETGSSYEQYF	TGCGCCAGCAGCCTCGAGACAGGGAGCTCCTACGAGCAGTACTTC
TRBV4-1	TRBD1	once	TRBJ2-6	CASSQDDQGAKPGANVLTF	TGCGCCAGCAGCCAAGATGACCAGGGGGCCAAGCCTGGGGCCAACGTCCTGACTTTC
TRBV9	NA	once	TRBJ1-6	CASSVAGTGHSPLHF	TGTGCCAGCAGCGTTGCCGGGACGGGGCATTCACCCCTCCACTTT
TRBV6-1	TRBD1	few	TRBJ1-2	CASRGQVSYGYTF	TGTGCCAGCAGGGGACAGGTATCCTATGGCTACACCTTC
TRBV29-1	TRBD1	few	TRBJ2-7	CSADGGGTGHEQYF	TGCAGCGCCGATGGAGGGGGGACAGGGCACGAGCAGTACTTC
TRBV30	TRBD1	NA	TRBJ1-1	CASPGQGNTEAFF	TGTGCCTCCCCGGGACAGGGGAACACTGAAGCTTTCTTT
TRBV7-9	TRBD1	NA	TRBJ1-2	CASSLGGQGSYGYTF	TGTGCCAGCAGCTTAGGGGGACAGGGCAGCTATGGCTACACCTTC
TRBV5-1	TRBD2	few	TRBJ2-1	CASRTGLAEVYNEQFF	TGCGCCAGCAGAACGGGACTAGCGGAAGTATACAATGAGCAGTTCTTC
TRBV6-6	NA	NA	TRBJ2-2	CASSYSRVSTGELFF	TGTGCCAGCAGTTACTCGAGGGTCTCCACCGGGGAGCTGTTTTTT
TRBV4-1	TRBD1	NA	TRBJ1-2	CASSQADRGFYGYTF	TGCGCCAGCAGCCAGGCGGACAGGGGCTTCTATGGCTACACCTTC
TRBV6-1	NA	NA	TRBJ2-7	CASSPQIYEQYF	TGTGCCAGCAGCCCACAGATCTACGAGCAGTACTTC
TRBV5-1	TRBD1	few	TRBJ2-5	CASRRTGGGETQYF	TGCGCCAGCAGGAGGACAGGGGGAGGGGAGACCCAGTACTTC
TRBV28	NA	NA	TRBJ2-5	CASRLPGTDSQYF	TGTGCCAGCAGGCTACCGGGGACGGACAGCCAGTACTTC